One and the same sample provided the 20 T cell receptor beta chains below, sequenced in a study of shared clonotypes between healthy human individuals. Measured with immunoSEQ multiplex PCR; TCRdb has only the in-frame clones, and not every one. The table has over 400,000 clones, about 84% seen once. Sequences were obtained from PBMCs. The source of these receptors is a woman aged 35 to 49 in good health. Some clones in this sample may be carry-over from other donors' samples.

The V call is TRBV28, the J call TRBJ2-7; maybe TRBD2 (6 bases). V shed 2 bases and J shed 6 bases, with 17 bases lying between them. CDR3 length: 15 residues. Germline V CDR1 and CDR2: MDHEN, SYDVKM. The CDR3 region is CASSLINRGSGEQYF. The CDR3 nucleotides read TGTGCCAGCAGTTTAATAAATCGGGGGTCAGGCGAGCAGTACTTC.

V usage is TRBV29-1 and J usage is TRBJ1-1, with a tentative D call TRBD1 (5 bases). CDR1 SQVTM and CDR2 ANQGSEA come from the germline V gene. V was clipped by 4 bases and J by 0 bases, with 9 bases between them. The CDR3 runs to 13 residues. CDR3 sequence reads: CSVGQRLNTEAFF. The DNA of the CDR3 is TGCAGCGTTGGACAGAGGCTGAACACTGAAGCTTTCTTT.

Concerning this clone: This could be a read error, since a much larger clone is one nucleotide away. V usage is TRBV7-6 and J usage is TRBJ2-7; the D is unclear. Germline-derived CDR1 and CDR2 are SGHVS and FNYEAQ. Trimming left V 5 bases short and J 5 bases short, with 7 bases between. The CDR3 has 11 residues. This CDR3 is CASSPWNEQYF. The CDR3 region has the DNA TGTGCCAGCAGCCCTTGGAACGAGCAGTACTTC.

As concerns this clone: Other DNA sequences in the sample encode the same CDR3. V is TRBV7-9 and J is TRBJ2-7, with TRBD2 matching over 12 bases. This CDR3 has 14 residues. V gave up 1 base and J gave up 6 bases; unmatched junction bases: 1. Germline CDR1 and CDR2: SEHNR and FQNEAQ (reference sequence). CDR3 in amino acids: CASSLGLAGVEQYF. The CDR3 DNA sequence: TGTGCCAGCAGCTTAGGACTAGCGGGGGTCGAGCAGTACTTC.

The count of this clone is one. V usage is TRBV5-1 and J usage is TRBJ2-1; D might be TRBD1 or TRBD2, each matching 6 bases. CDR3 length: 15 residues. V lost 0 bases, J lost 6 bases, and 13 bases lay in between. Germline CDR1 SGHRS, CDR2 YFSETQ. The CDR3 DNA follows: TGCGCCAGCAGCTTGGGCCCGGGGGCAGGCAATGAGCAGTTCTTC. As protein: CASSLGPGAGNEQFF.

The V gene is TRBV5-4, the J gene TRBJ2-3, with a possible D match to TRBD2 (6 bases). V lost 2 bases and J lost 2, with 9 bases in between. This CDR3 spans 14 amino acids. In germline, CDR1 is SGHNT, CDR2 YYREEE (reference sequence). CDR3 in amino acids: CASSLRDFTDTQYF. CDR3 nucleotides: TGTGCCAGCAGCTTAAGGGACTTCACAGATACGCAGTATTTT.

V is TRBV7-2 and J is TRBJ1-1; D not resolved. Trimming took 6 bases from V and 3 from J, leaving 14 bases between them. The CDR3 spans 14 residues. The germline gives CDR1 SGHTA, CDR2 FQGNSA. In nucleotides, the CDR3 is TGTGCCAGCAGTTTTAGTCATAGGGACACTGAAGCTTTCTTT. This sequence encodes CASSFSHRDTEAFF. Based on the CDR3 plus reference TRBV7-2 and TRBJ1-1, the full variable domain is GAGVSQSPSNKVTEKGKDVELRCDPISGHTALYWYRQSLGQGLEFLIYFQGNSAPDKSGLPSDRFSAERTGGSVSTLTIQRTQQEDSAVYLCASSFSHRDTEAFFGQGTRLTVV.

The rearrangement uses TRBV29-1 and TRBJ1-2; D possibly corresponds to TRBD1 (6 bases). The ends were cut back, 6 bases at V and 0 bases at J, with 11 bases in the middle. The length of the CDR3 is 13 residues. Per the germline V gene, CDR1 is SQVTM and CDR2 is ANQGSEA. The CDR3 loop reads CSVTQGSNYGYTF. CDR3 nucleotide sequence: TGCAGCGTGACACAGGGATCTAACTATGGCTACACCTTC.

CDR3 sequence reads: CASSWTAANNEQFF. The CDR3 DNA reads as TGTGCCAGCAGCTGGACAGCCGCCAACAATGAGCAGTTCTTC. The chain uses TRBV7-9 and TRBJ2-1, with TRBD1 as a possible D gene (6 bases). Trimming shortened V by 4 bases and J by 5 bases, and 12 bases separated the two germline ends. Per germline, CDR1 SEHNR and CDR2 FQNEAQ (reference sequence). This CDR3 is 14 amino acids long.

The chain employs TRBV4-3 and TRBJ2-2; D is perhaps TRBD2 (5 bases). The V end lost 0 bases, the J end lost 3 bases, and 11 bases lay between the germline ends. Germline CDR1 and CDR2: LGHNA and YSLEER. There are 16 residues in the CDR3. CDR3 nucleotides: TGCGCCAGCAGCCAAGATGGGGTCGGGGACACCGGGGAGCTGTTTTTT. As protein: CASSQDGVGDTGELFF.

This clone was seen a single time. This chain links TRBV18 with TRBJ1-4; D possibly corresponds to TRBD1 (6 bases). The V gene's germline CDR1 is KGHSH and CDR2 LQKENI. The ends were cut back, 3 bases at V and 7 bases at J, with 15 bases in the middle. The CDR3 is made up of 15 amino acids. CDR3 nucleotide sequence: TGTGCCAGCTCACCTCGGGGGCAGGATGGTGAAAAACTGTTTTTT. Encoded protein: CASSPRGQDGEKLFF.

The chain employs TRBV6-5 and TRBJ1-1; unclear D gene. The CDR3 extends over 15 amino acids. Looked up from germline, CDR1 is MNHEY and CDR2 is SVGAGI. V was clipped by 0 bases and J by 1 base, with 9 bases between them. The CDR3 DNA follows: TGTGCCAGCAGTTACTCGACGGTGGGGAACACTGAAGCTTTCTTT. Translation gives CASSYSTVGNTEAFF.

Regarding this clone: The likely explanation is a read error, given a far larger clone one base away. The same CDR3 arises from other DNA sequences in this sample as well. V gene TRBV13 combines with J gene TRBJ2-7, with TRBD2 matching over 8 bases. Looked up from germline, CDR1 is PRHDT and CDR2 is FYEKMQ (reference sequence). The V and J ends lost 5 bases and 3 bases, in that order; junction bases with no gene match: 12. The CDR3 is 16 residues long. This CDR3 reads CASSLTFGRDYYEQYF. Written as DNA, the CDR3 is TGTGCCAGCAGCCTAACCTTCGGGAGGGATTACTACGAGCAGTACTTC.

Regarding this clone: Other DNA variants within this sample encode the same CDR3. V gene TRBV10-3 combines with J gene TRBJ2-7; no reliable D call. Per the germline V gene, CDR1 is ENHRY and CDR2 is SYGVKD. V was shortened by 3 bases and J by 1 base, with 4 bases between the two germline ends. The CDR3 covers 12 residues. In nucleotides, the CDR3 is TGTGCCATCAGTGATTTTTCCTACGAGCAGTACTTC. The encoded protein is CAISDFSYEQYF.

CDR3 sequence reads: CASSLGQGAYEQYF. The CDR3 bases are TGTGCCAGCAGCTTAGGGCAGGGGGCGTACGAGCAGTACTTC. V usage is TRBV7-3 and J usage is TRBJ2-7; 8 bases agree with TRBD1. Trimming took 2 bases from V and 4 from J; bases not matched to a gene: 4. The germline V gene has CDR1 SGHTA and CDR2 FQGTGA. The CDR3 spans 14 residues.

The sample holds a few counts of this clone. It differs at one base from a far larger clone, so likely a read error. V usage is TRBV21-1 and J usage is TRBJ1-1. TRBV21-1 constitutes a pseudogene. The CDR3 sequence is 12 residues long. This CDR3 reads CASSILHTEAFF. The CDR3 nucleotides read TGTGCCAGCAGCATTCTGCACACTGAAGCTTTCTTT.

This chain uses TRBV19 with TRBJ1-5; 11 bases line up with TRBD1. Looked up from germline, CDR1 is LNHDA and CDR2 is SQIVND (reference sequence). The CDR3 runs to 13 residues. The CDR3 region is CAAHGTGGQPQHF. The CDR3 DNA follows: TGTGCGGCCCACGGGACAGGGGGTCAGCCCCAGCATTTT. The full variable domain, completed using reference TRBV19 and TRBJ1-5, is DGGITQSPKYLFRKEGQNVTLSCEQNLNHDAMYWYRQDPGQGLRLIYYSQIVNDFQKGDIAEGYSVSREKKESFPLTVTSAQKNPTAFYLCAAHGTGGQPQHFGDGTRLSIL.

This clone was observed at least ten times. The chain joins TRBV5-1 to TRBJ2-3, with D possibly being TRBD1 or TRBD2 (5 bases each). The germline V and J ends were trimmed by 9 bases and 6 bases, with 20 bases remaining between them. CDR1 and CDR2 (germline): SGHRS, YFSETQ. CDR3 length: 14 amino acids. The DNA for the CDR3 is TGCGCCACCGCAGTGACGGACTCAGGGGATACGCAGTATTTT. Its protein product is CATAVTDSGDTQYF.

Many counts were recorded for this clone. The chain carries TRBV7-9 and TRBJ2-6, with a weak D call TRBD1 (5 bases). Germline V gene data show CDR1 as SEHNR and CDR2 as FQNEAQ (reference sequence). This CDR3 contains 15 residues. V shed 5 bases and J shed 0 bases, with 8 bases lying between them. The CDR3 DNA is TGTGCCAGCAGCGCCAGGGACTCTGGGGCCAACGTCCTGACTTTC. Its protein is CASSARDSGANVLTF. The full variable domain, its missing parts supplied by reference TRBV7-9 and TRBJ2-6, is DTGVSQNPRHKITKRGQNVTFRCDPISEHNRLYWYRQTLGQGPEFLTYFQNEAQLEKSRLLSDRFSAERPKGSFSTLEIQRTEQGDSAMYLCASSARDSGANVLTFGAGSRLTVL.

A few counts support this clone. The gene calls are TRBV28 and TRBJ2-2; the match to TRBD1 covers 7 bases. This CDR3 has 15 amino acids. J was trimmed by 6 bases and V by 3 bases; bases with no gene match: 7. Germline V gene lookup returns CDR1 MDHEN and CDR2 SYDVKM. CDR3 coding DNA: TGTGCCAGCAGTTTCCAAGGGACAGTCGCCGGGGAGCTGTTTTTT. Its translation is CASSFQGTVAGELFF.